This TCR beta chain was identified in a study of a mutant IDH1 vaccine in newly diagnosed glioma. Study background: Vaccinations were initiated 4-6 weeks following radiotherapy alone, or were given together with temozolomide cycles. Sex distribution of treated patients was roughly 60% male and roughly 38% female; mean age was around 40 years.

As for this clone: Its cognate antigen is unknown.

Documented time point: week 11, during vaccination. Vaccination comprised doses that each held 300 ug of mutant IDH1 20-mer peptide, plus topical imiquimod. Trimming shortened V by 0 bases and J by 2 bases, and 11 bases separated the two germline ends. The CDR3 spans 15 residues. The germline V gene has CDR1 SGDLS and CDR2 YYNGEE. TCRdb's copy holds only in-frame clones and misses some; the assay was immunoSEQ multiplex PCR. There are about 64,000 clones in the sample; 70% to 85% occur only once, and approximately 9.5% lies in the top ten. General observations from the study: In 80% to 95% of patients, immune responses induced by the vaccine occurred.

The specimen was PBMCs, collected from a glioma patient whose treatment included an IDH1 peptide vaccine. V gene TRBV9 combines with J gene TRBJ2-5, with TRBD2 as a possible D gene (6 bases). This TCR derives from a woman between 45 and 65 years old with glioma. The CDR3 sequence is CASSVAAGPQETQYF. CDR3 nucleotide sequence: TGTGCCAGCAGCGTAGCGGCGGGGCCACAAGAGACCCAGTACTTC.